The rows below give T cell receptor beta chains drawn from one sample of a study of T-cell reconstitution after alpha-beta-depleted transplantation in children. TCRdb re-analysed the PCR reads in MiXCR, keeping a single row per CDR3 protein. The repertoire holds 400,000 to 500,000 distinct CDR3 sequences, with approximately 10% as singletons. The source was PBMCs from the stem cell graft donor, collected from the stem cell graft. These receptors were taken from a human donor who donated a stem cell graft to a child with acute myeloid leukemia. The CDR3 runs from the conserved cysteine through the conserved F or W. The D gene is left open where the match is weak. Not all rows give a size; the values are once, few, many and, for expanded clones, a class.

J gene	D gene	V gene	clone size	CDR3 length	CDR3 protein	CDR3 DNA
TRBJ2-2	NA	TRBV10-3	few	16	CAISESGAISTGELFF	TGTGCCATCAGTGAGAGTGGCGCAATCTCGACCGGGGAGCTGTTTTTT
TRBJ1-2	NA	TRBV5-1	few	14	CASSLEWSNYGYTF	TGCGCCAGCAGCTTGGAGTGGTCTAACTATGGCTACACCTTC
TRBJ2-3	TRBD1	TRBV6-1	few	18	CASSKIWTGPKRTDTQYF	TGTGCCAGCAGTAAAATCTGGACAGGACCTAAGCGCACAGATACGCAGTATTTT
TRBJ1-4	NA	TRBV15	NA	16	CATSRPRLGTNEKLFF	TGTGCCACCAGCAGACCCAGACTCGGAACTAATGAAAAACTGTTTTTT
TRBJ2-1	TRBD1	TRBV7-9	few	15	CASSIPTGGRNEQFF	TGTGCCAGCAGCATACCGACAGGGGGCAGGAATGAGCAGTTCTTC
TRBJ2-1	TRBD2	TRBV20-1	few	18	CSARGRVGLAGPVFEQFF	TGCAGTGCTAGAGGAAGGGTGGGACTAGCGGGACCGGTATTTGAGCAGTTCTTC
TRBJ2-4	TRBD2	TRBV15	few	19	CATSRDHGGRAGAKNIQYF	TGTGCCACCAGCAGAGATCACGGCGGGAGGGCCGGAGCCAAAAACATTCAGTACTTC
TRBJ2-5	NA	TRBV5-1	many	12	CASSLGVETQYF	TGTGCCAGCAGCTTGGGGGTAGAGACCCAGTACTTC
TRBJ2-2	TRBD1	TRBV29-1	few	12	CSVGQGTGELFF	TGCAGCGTTGGACAGGGCACCGGGGAGCTGTTTTTT
TRBJ2-7	TRBD2	TRBV30	few	15	CAWTIGLAGSFEQYF	TGTGCCTGGACCATAGGACTAGCGGGAAGTTTCGAGCAGTACTTC
TRBJ1-1	TRBD1	TRBV5-1	few	13	CASSLARQGEAFF	TGCGCCAGCAGCCTAGCACGACAGGGAGAAGCTTTCTTT
TRBJ2-7	TRBD2	TRBV9	few	18	CASSIGLAGVGFSYEQYF	TGTGCCAGCAGCATCGGACTAGCGGGAGTTGGATTCTCCTACGAGCAGTACTTC
TRBJ1-6	NA	TRBV25-1	few	16	CASSETRAGRNSPLHF	TGTGCCAGCAGTGAAACCCGGGCAGGGAGGAATTCACCCCTCCACTTT
TRBJ2-5	NA	TRBV5-4	NA	15	CASSPSSPSQETQYF	TGTGCCAGCAGCCCCTCCAGTCCCTCCCAAGAGACCCAGTACTTC
TRBJ1-6	TRBD1	TRBV6-1	NA	18	CASRSTGTARVTTSPLHF	TGTGCCAGCAGATCCACCGGGACAGCGCGGGTTACGACTTCACCCCTCCACTTT
TRBJ2-2	NA	TRBV9	few	15	CASSVTAHNTGELFF	TGTGCCAGCAGCGTAACGGCCCATAACACCGGGGAGCTGTTTTTT
TRBJ2-5	NA	TRBV5-1	few	14	CASSPGGQGETQYF	TGCGCCAGCAGCCCCGGGGGGCAGGGTGAGACCCAGTACTTC
TRBJ1-4	NA	TRBV12-3/TRBV12-4	many	13	CASSLRGDEKLFF	TGTGCCAGCAGTCTGAGAGGGGATGAAAAACTGTTTTTT
TRBJ2-3	NA	TRBV20-1	few	14	CSARDLANTDTQYF	TGCAGTGCTAGGGACTTGGCCAACACAGATACGCAGTATTTT
TRBJ1-1	NA	TRBV20-1	NA	15	CSARDRVQGNTEAFF	TGCAGTGCTAGAGATCGAGTACAGGGGAACACTGAAGCTTTCTTT
TRBJ2-2	NA	TRBV7-6	NA	15	CASSLLGVNTGELFF	TGTGCCAGCAGCTTATTGGGCGTGAACACCGGGGAGCTGTTTTTT
TRBJ2-6	NA	TRBV6-1	NA	14	CASGIESGANVLTF	TGTGCCAGCGGGATCGAATCTGGGGCCAACGTCCTGACTTTC
TRBJ2-6	NA	TRBV11-1	NA	17	CASSFPPVGTGANVLTF	TGTGCCAGCAGCTTCCCCCCGGTCGGTACCGGGGCCAACGTCCTGACTTTC
TRBJ2-3	NA	TRBV4-3	few	15	CASSQEGAHTDTQYF	TGCGCCAGCAGCCAAGAGGGAGCGCACACAGATACGCAGTATTTT
TRBJ1-5	NA	TRBV12-3/TRBV12-4	many	15	CASSSGGNSNQPQHF	TGTGCCAGCAGTTCGGGTGGGAATAGCAATCAGCCCCAGCATTTT
TRBJ2-5	TRBD2	TRBV5-1	NA	16	CASSFRLAEGQETQYF	TGCGCCAGCAGCTTTCGACTAGCGGAGGGGCAAGAGACCCAGTACTTC
TRBJ2-1	NA	TRBV6-2/TRBV6-3	many	17	CASSYSPPLGVYNEQFF	TGTGCCAGCAGTTACTCGCCCCCGCTGGGGGTTTACAATGAGCAGTTCTTC
TRBJ2-1	NA	TRBV20-1	many	15	CSAESGQRATNEQFF	TGCAGTGCAGAAAGCGGCCAGCGGGCAACCAATGAGCAGTTCTTC
TRBJ2-7	NA	TRBV28	few	14	CASTPTGRFYEQYF	TGTGCCAGCACCCCTACGGGGAGATTCTACGAGCAGTACTTC
TRBJ1-1	NA	TRBV30	NA	13	CAWSVMGNTEAFF	TGTGCCTGGAGTGTGATGGGGAACACTGAAGCTTTCTTT
TRBJ1-6	NA	TRBV3-2	medium-sized	14	CASSHGTGGSPLHF	TGTGCCAGCAGCCACGGGACAGGCGGTTCACCCCTCCACTTT
TRBJ2-7	TRBD1	TRBV29-1	few	13	CSAEGQGGNEQYF	TGCAGCGCTGAGGGACAGGGTGGAAACGAGCAGTACTTC
TRBJ1-2	TRBD1	TRBV20-1	NA	15	CSARTSGTGDYGYTF	TGCAGTGCTAGAACCTCCGGGACAGGGGACTATGGCTACACCTTC
TRBJ1-3	NA	TRBV12-3/TRBV12-4	NA	13	CASSQISGNTIYF	TGTGCCAGCAGTCAGATCTCTGGAAACACCATATATTTT
TRBJ2-3	TRBD2	TRBV7-3	few	16	CASSLGASGRKDTQYF	TGTGCCAGCAGCTTAGGGGCTAGCGGGAGGAAAGATACGCAGTATTTT
TRBJ1-3	NA	TRBV4-2	many	21	CASSQETVGGARLSSGNTIYF	TGTGCCAGCAGCCAAGAAACGGTCGGGGGCGCGAGATTAAGCTCTGGAAACACCATATATTTT
TRBJ2-1	NA	TRBV5-1	many	13	CASSQQGIDEQFF	TGCGCCAGCAGCCAACAGGGCATCGATGAGCAGTTCTTC
TRBJ2-1	NA	TRBV20-1	NA	14	CSAHSGGRTNEQFF	TGCAGTGCCCACTCGGGGGGCCGGACCAATGAGCAGTTCTTC
TRBJ2-1	NA	TRBV6-2/TRBV6-3	NA	14	CASMGTLGYNEQFF	TGTGCCAGCATGGGAACCCTGGGATACAATGAGCAGTTCTTC
TRBJ2-7	TRBD2	TRBV20-1	NA	14	CSARRSGGAYEQYF	TGCAGTGCTAGGCGTAGCGGGGGGGCCTACGAGCAGTACTTC
TRBJ2-5	TRBD1	TRBV9	many	15	CASSVGQGYQETQYF	TGTGCCAGCAGCGTAGGACAGGGGTACCAAGAGACCCAGTACTTC
TRBJ2-3	NA	TRBV7-9	few	14	CATLPGPHTDTQYF	TGTGCCACCCTCCCAGGGCCTCACACAGATACGCAGTATTTT
TRBJ2-3	NA	TRBV9	NA	17	CASSVGSWRRSTDTQYF	TGTGCCAGCAGCGTAGGGTCCTGGCGGAGGAGCACAGATACGCAGTATTTT
TRBJ1-1	NA	TRBV9	few	13	CASSVAGYTEAFF	TGTGCCAGCAGCGTGGCGGGATACACTGAAGCTTTCTTT
TRBJ2-5	NA	TRBV5-1	few	13	CASRHGSQETQYF	TGCGCCAGCAGGCATGGCAGTCAAGAGACCCAGTACTTC
TRBJ2-7	TRBD2	TRBV10-3	many	15	CAIGTSGIRTYEQYF	TGTGCCATCGGGACTAGCGGGATTCGGACCTACGAGCAGTACTTC
TRBJ2-5	TRBD1	TRBV5-1	few	14	CASSPTGGGETQYF	TGCGCCAGCAGCCCCACAGGGGGCGGAGAGACCCAGTACTTC
TRBJ2-7	NA	TRBV6-5	few	13	CATKTDPRGEQYF	TGTGCCACCAAAACGGACCCCCGGGGGGAGCAGTACTTC
TRBJ1-5	NA	TRBV2	NA	13	CASSGQAGQPQHF	TGTGCCAGCAGTGGACAGGCGGGTCAGCCCCAGCATTTT
TRBJ1-4	NA	TRBV29-1	many	14	CSVVGAGVDEKLFF	TGCAGCGTTGTGGGGGCCGGGGTCGATGAAAAACTGTTTTTT
TRBJ1-2	TRBD1	TRBV5-1	few	15	CASSSGQGAFNGYTF	TGCGCCAGCAGCTCAGGGCAGGGGGCATTTAATGGCTACACCTTC
TRBJ2-2	NA	TRBV20-1	many	15	CSARDLAANTGELFF	TGCAGTGCTAGAGATTTAGCGGCGAACACCGGGGAGCTGTTTTTT